The present entry profiles one TCR beta chain with its context. Its antigen is still unknown. Per-nucleotide qualities are absent, and no much larger clonotype sits a single base away. This entry belongs to a study of OX40 agonist ivuxolimab in advanced cancers. In terms of the full investigation: The costimulatory receptor OX40 (CD134) was targeted by ivuxolimab, a fully human IgG2 agonistic monoclonal antibody. Peripheral TCRbeta sequencing was intended to test whether TCR sequence diversity was altered and clonal T-cell expansion was caused by ivuxolimab. Partial responses occurred in three dose-escalation patients: two with cutaneous melanoma and one with hepatocellular carcinoma. Intravenous ivuxolimab was administered to patients every 2 weeks at six dose levels: 0.01, 0.1, 0.3, 1.5, 3 and 10 mg/kg. Patients were allowed to have had prior anti-PD-1, anti-PD-L1 or anti-CTLA-4 therapy, and around two fifths of the dose-escalation patients had been treated with checkpoint inhibitors. Of the approximately 54 dose-escalation patients, hepatocellular carcinoma was present in approximately 20, melanoma in approximately 15, renal cell carcinoma in 9 and head and neck cancer in 9. A male proportion of 82.7% and a mean age of around 60 years, ranging from 23 to 79, were recorded for the dose-escalation cohort. The paper covers the monotherapy dose-escalation part of the phase I ivuxolimab trial, which included N ≈ 57 patients. Broad study findings and their caveats: After ivuxolimab, more expanded clones were found on average in CD8+ T cells than in CD4+ T cells. Clonal expansion of both CD4+ and CD8+ blood T cells was observed from baseline to week 6 at doses 0.1 to 3.0 mg/kg. Partial responders in the 0.1-3.0 mg/kg groups had among the lowest normalized peripheral clonal expansion, especially among CD8+ T cells. Which antigens the clonally expanded peripheral T cells were specific for was not determined. Low levels of normalized T-cell clonal expansion were also seen in some patients who did not respond.

For sequencing of the TCRbeta CDR3 region, genomic DNA was extracted from the sorted cells. The immunoSEQ Assay was used for sequencing of TCRbeta CDR3 regions. Here the immuneACCESS table is served through TCRdb, limited to in-frame sequences with V and J called. Missing clones are a known gap in these copies; in checked studies unresolved V genes cover under half, and the rest lacks a known reason. This sample is represented by 50,000 or so clones; about 90% of them were singletons. The ten largest clones capture approximately 3.4% of the sample. Patients with a history of autoimmune disease or receiving systemic immunosuppression were excluded from the trial. Peripheral blood for TCR sequencing was collected from all dose cohorts at baseline, on cycle 4 day 1, and on cycle 7 day 1. Samples were obtained from an open-label, multicenter, first-in-human phase I dose-escalation trial of ivuxolimab. The trial enrolled adults with locally advanced or metastatic head and neck squamous cell, hepatocellular, melanoma or renal cell carcinoma. CD4+ and CD8+ T cells were sorted separately from peripheral blood before TCR sequencing.

The sequence came from an adult with an advanced solid tumor such as melanoma, head and neck, liver or kidney cancer. The specimen was CD4+ or CD8+ T cells sorted from blood, collected in a trial of the OX40 agonist ivuxolimab.

The DNA sequence reads TGCGCCAGCAGCCTCTTCGGGACAGGGATTTCGCATTTCTATGGCTACACCTTC. Its amino acids are CASSLFGTGISHFYGYTF. The rearranged segments are TRBV4-1 and TRBJ1-2, with 9 central nucleotides matching TRBD1. From the cysteine through the phenylalanine, the CDR3 covers 18 amino acids. Kept here is only the CDR3 DNA, which spans 54 bases and is read in frame from base 1. CDR1 is given as MGHRA and CDR2 as YSYEKL, both from the germline V gene. Compared with germline, V lacks 4 bases and J lacks 4 bases; bases without a gene match: 16.